This entry concerns a single TCR beta chain. This entry belongs to a study of response to subunit inactivated influenza vaccine. TCRdb called the RT-PCR reads again in MiXCR, with one record for every CDR3 protein. The table has 600,000 to 700,000 distinct CDR3 sequences, 13% to 15% seen once; the top ten hold about 7.6%. Sequences were derived from PBMCs from blood, sampled 14 to 15 days before vaccination. The sequence came from a man over 45 who received an inactivated influenza vaccine.

CDR3 coding DNA: TGTGCCAGCAGTTCCCAGGACAGGGGGCGCGAGCAGTACTTC. This sequence encodes CASSSQDRGREQYF. The chain links TRBV6-2 or TRBV6-3 to TRBJ2-7; 11 bases align to TRBD1. This CDR3 spans 14 amino acids. Germline values: CDR1 MNHEY, CDR2 SVGEGT. The ends lost 4 bases at V and 6 bases at J; junction bases unmatched: 5.